The 11 T cell receptor beta chains reported below all come from one sample, sequenced in a study of regulatory T cells in long-lasting Graves disease. Time point described: newly diagnosed GD, antithyroid drugs for less than 3 months. Preparation of the TCR library used RNA extracted from PBMCs. In building TCR beta libraries, iRepertoire HTBI primers were used together with Arm-PCR of CDR3 regions. In TCRdb, the multiplex PCR reads were re-called with MiXCR into one record per CDR3 protein. This sample has hundreds of thousands of distinct CDR3 sequences, with approximately 15% found just once. This sample also belongs to another study, concerning T cells in Graves' hyperthyroidism and ophthalmopathy.

Sequencing was performed on peripheral blood mononuclear cells (PBMCs), taken at new diagnosis, from a patient treated with antithyroid drugs. The source of these receptors is a young man with Graves disease.

The chain combines TRBV6-1 with TRBJ2-3; 14 bases line up with TRBD2. Looked up from germline, CDR1 is MNHNS and CDR2 is SASEGT. This CDR3 has 16 amino acids. The ends lost 6 bases at V and 6 bases at J; junction bases unmatched: 8. CDR3 in DNA: TGTGCCAGCAGGGGACTAGCGGGAGTCATGTCTGATACGCAGTATTTT. Its translation: CASRGLAGVMSDTQYF.

This clonotype was counted a few times. This rearrangement joins TRBV11-1 to TRBJ2-1; unclear D gene. Germline assignment: CDR1 SGHAT and CDR2 FQDESV (reference sequence). The CDR3 is made up of 15 amino acids. The V end was cut by 2 bases, the J end by 6 bases, with 14 bases between. The CDR3 loop reads CASSLIPALSNEQFF. In nucleotides, the CDR3 is TGTGCCAGCAGCTTAATCCCGGCACTTAGCAATGAGCAGTTCTTC. Complete variable domain (other parts from reference TRBV11-1 and TRBJ2-1): EAEVAQSPRYKITEKSQAVAFWCDPISGHATLYWYRQILGQGPELLVQFQDESVVDDSQLPKDRFSAERLKGVDSTLKIQPAELGDSAMYLCASSLIPALSNEQFFGPGTRLTVL.

This clonotype was found many times. J is TRBJ2-3 and V is TRBV12-3 or TRBV12-4, with TRBD1 identical over 8 bases. The CDR3 is 15 amino acids. The J segment lost 9 bases and the V segment lost 4 bases, leaving 12 bases of the junction unmatched. DNA of the CDR3: TGTGCCAGCAGTTCGAAACGACAGGGGAATGACACGCAGTATTTT. This gives the protein CASSSKRQGNDTQYF.

V gene TRBV6-1 combines with J gene TRBJ2-7; no clear D. The ends were cut back, 7 bases at V and 0 bases at J, with 13 bases in the middle. This CDR3 contains 14 residues. In germline, CDR1 is MNHNS, CDR2 SASEGT. CDR3 region: CASTPTETSYEQYF. The DNA for the CDR3 is TGTGCCAGCACACCGACGGAGACCTCCTACGAGCAGTACTTC.

In its sample, this clonotype was seen many times. The rearrangement links TRBV11-2 to TRBJ2-3; 7 nucleotides align to TRBD1. Germline CDR1 reads SGHAT; CDR2 reads FQNNGV. The CDR3 contains 19 residues. Losses at the gene ends were 5 bases for V and 2 bases for J; bases not matched to a gene: 19. CDR3: CASSPPTRPGTAFTDTQYF. The CDR3 nucleotides are TGTGCCAGCAGCCCCCCTACACGTCCCGGGACAGCCTTCACAGATACGCAGTATTTT.

This clonotype was seen many times. The gene calls are TRBV6-2 or TRBV6-3 and TRBJ2-5, with 12 bases matching TRBD1. The CDR3 contains 16 residues. The V gene end was trimmed by 5 bases and the J gene end by 5 bases; junction bases not matched to a gene: 9. Looked up from germline, CDR1 is MNHEY and CDR2 is SVGEGT. The CDR3 DNA is TGTGCCAGCAGTGAATGGGGACAGGGGGCGAGTGAGACCCAGTACTTC. It encodes CASSEWGQGASETQYF.

This clonotype was found many times. The rearrangement joins TRBV2 to TRBJ2-7; TRBD2 matches at 11 bases. V lost 6 bases, J lost 3 bases, and 1 base stayed unmatched. The CDR3 is 13 residues long. Germline CDR1 and CDR2: SNHLY and FYNNEI. The CDR3 sequence is CASRTSGDYEQYF. In DNA form, the CDR3 reads TGTGCCAGCAGGACTAGCGGGGACTACGAGCAGTACTTC.

The V and J genes are TRBV9 and TRBJ2-5; possibly TRBD1 or TRBD2 for D (5 bases each). This CDR3 comprises 15 residues. Between the trimmed V and J ends, which lost 0 bases and 1 base, there was a span of 10 bases. Germline V CDR1 and CDR2: SGDLS, YYNGEE. The CDR3 sequence: CASSVVGTVQETQYF. CDR3 coding DNA: TGTGCCAGCAGCGTAGTCGGGACGGTCCAAGAGACCCAGTACTTC.

In this sample, this clonotype turned up a few times. The CDR3 reads CANSEGDEQYF. The CDR3 bases are TGTGCCAACTCGGAGGGGGACGAGCAGTACTTC. The chain recombines TRBV6-1 with TRBJ2-7; the D gene could be TRBD1 or TRBD2 (6 bases each). The germline V and J ends were trimmed by 10 bases and 5 bases, with 12 bases remaining between them. Per the germline V gene, CDR1 is MNHNS and CDR2 is SASEGT. This CDR3 comprises 11 residues.

The chain carries TRBV18 and TRBJ2-4; 11 bases are a match to TRBD1. This CDR3 spans 14 amino acids. CDR1 KGHSH and CDR2 LQKENI come from the germline V gene. The J segment lost 8 bases and the V segment lost 5 bases, leaving 5 bases of the junction unmatched. CDR3 DNA sequence: TGTGCCAGCTCATCAGGACAGGGGGCGTACATTCAGTACTTC. Amino acids: CASSSGQGAYIQYF.

The table lists this clonotype with many counts. The chain couples TRBV12-3 or TRBV12-4 to TRBJ1-3; D call uncertain. Trimming left V 6 bases short and J 8 bases short, with 20 bases between. The CDR3 is 15 amino acids. The CDR3: CASRYNTFNTHTIYF. DNA for the CDR3: TGTGCCAGCAGATACAACACCTTTAATACTCACACCATATATTTT.